The clone carrying this T cell receptor beta chain appeared many times. The antigen is undetermined. On the basis of clinical symptoms, serum thyroxine and TRAb, thyroid ultrasound and orbital computed tomography, diagnoses were made. Authors of the study amplified TCR beta CDR3 regions from RNA transcripts. Researchers ran a first-round RT-PCR on the TCR CDR3 using the HTBI primer set. A single record per CDR3 protein comes from TCRdb applying MiXCR to the multiplex PCR reads. The table lists some 340,000 distinct CDR3 sequences, roughly an eighth of them singletons. The V and J ends lost 0 bases and 9 bases respectively, with 15 bases between them. Germline values: CDR1 MNHEY, CDR2 SVGAGI. The CDR3 runs to 15 residues. This specimen belongs to a study of T cells in Graves' hyperthyroidism and ophthalmopathy. Notes on the study in general: It was a median 6.5 months before onset that the model predicted ophthalmopathy. Most clonotypes expanded in thyroid above 0.001 were likewise present in blood.

The receptor comes from a woman in her thirties or forties with Graves' ophthalmopathy. The J gene is TRBJ1-5, the V gene TRBV6-5; weak D call: TRBD1 (6 bases). Sequencing input: blood. The CDR3 is CASSYSWSGGGPQHF. The CDR3 DNA sequence: TGTGCCAGCAGTTACTCGTGGAGTGGAGGGGGGCCCCAGCATTTT.